This T cell receptor (beta chain) was identified in a study of CD4 T cells in relation to SARS-CoV-2 and coronaviruses. Study in general: TCR beta CDR3s were sequenced after approximately 11-day antigen culture of PBMCs. Controls used an HIV-1 Nef peptide pool or no peptide.

This CDR3 has 14 amino acids. V was trimmed by 0 bases and J by 5 bases, leaving 10 bases between them. The V gene's germline CDR1 is LGHDT and CDR2 YNNKEL (reference sequence). This clone was seen a handful of times. The antigen is not known. Unexposed donor CD4+ T cells date from about 2011-2018, before the COVID-19 pandemic. The cells were cultured for over eight days before CD4+ T cells were isolated. Each well had around 2.2 million PBMCs in about 5% human AB serum with IL-2. Half the medium was replaced with IL-2 medium on days 3 and 7. Some clones are missing from TCRdb's copy, which holds only in-frame ones; the method was immunoSEQ multiplex PCR. This table has about 23,000 clones, approximately 72% appearing once.

The sample comprised CD4+ T cells from PBMCs, cultured in vitro. This clonotype originated in a human donor in good health. J is TRBJ1-2 and V is TRBV3-1 (or the pseudogene TRBV3-2), with D unclear. CDR3 protein: CASSQDAALYGYTF. In nucleotides, the CDR3 is TGTGCCAGCAGCCAAGATGCGGCCTTGTATGGCTACACCTTC.